This T cell receptor (beta chain) was retrieved from a study of T cells in Graves' hyperthyroidism and ophthalmopathy. This clonotype was found a few times. The investigators amplified TCR beta CDR3 regions from RNA transcripts. RT-PCR in the first round (using the HTBI primer set) targeted the TCR CDR3. Each CDR3 protein is one row after TCRdb ran MiXCR on the multiplex PCR reads. Of about 480,000 distinct CDR3 sequences in the sample, around an eighth are singletons; the top ten hold about 17%. Patients were excluded for uncontrolled infection, other autoimmune disease, pregnancy or lactation. Extraction of PBMCs used 10 ml of fresh peripheral blood. V dropped 3 bases and J dropped 3 bases, with 16 bases sitting between them. The CDR3 runs to 16 residues. From germline, CDR1 is SGHTA and CDR2 FQGTGA.

This chain links TRBV7-3 with TRBJ2-3; D unclear. The sample was blood. The receptor was derived from a young woman with Graves' hyperthyroidism. CDR3 sequence (DNA): TGTGCCAGCAGCTTCCACCTCCCGCCTTATACAGATACGCAGTATTTT. Its protein product is CASSFHLPPYTDTQYF.